The clone carrying this T cell receptor (beta chain) has at least ten counts. The data belong to a study of T-cell reconstitution after alpha-beta-depleted transplantation in children. As it was prepared, the TCRbeta library received unique molecular identifiers. Each CDR3 protein gets one entry after TCRdb re-called the PCR reads with MiXCR. Of about 90,000 distinct CDR3 sequences in the sample, about 8% were seen once. The CDR3 length is 15 residues. Germline CDR1 is DFQATT and CDR2 is SNEGSKA (reference sequence). The V gene lost 3 bases and the J gene lost 4 bases, with 19 bases spanning the gap. The sequenced sample was PBMCs from the stem cell graft donor, obtained from the stem cell graft. The chain recombines TRBV20-1 with TRBJ2-7; perhaps TRBD2 as D (6 bases). The clonotype originates from a human donor who donated a stem cell graft to a child with congenital amegakaryocytic thrombocytopenia. CDR3 nucleotide sequence: TGCAGTGCTAGGGGAGGTGCCTCGGAGCGGTACGAGCAGTACTTC. Translating it yields CSARGGASERYEQYF.